This T cell receptor beta chain was sequenced during a study of blood T cell repertoires in COVID-19. Germline CDR1 LGHNA, CDR2 YSLEER. Trimming took 4 bases from V and 6 from J, leaving 7 bases between them. The CDR3 is made up of 12 amino acids. This table comes from immunoSEQ multiplex PCR, and its TCRdb copy is limited to in-frame clones, with some not included. The data show some 150,000 clones, with approximately 85% seen just once and roughly 1.1% held by the top ten. Specimen: peripheral blood. The TCR comes from a man aged 55 to 70 who had recovered from COVID-19. The V gene is TRBV4-3, the J gene TRBJ1-5, with D unclear. CDR3 sequence (DNA): TGCGCCAGCAGCCCTCACGGTCAGCCCCAGCATTTT. This gives the protein CASSPHGQPQHF.